This T cell receptor (beta chain) was identified in a study of blood T cells in healthy people across ages. Overall study results and limits: Greater diversity and more naive CD4+ cells were seen in long-lived donors than in aged donors.

A note on this clonotype: Antigen unknown.

Germline lookup yields CDR1 DFQATT and CDR2 SNEGSKA (reference sequence). The V gene lost 3 bases and the J gene lost 4 bases, with 12 bases spanning the gap. The CDR3 has 13 amino acids. A second roughly 7 to 11 cycle PCR used barcoded and J-beta primers. Each of the cDNA molecules was tagged by a template-switch adaptor with 12 random nucleotides. TCRdb analysed the 5' RACE reads with MiXCR anew, one entry per CDR3 protein. This sample carries roughly 1,300,000 distinct CDR3 sequences, approximately 59% of them seen once, and the ten largest clones take under 8.5%. Per individual sample, total RNA of at least 6 micrograms was extracted.

Sequences were obtained from blood. This chain uses TRBV20-1 with TRBJ1-1; the D is unclear. The sequence was collected from a man aged 18-30 years in good health. This chain's CDR3 is CSASGPLGTEAFF. CDR3 coding DNA: TGCAGTGCTAGTGGACCCTTGGGCACTGAAGCTTTCTTT.